The T cell receptor (beta chain) under discussion was sequenced for a study of T-cell reconstitution after alpha-beta-depleted transplantation in children. CDR3 length equals 15 residues. Germline CDR1 is LGHNA and CDR2 is YSLEER. V was clipped by 4 bases and J by 4 bases, with 11 bases between them. The TCRbeta library incorporated unique molecular identifiers. TCRdb passed the PCR reads through MiXCR, listing each CDR3 protein once. The sample includes about 240,000 distinct CDR3 sequences, about 12% of them seen just once. Specimen: PBMCs from the stem cell graft donor, collected from the stem cell graft. The receptor comes from a human donor who donated a stem cell graft to a child with acute lymphoblastic leukemia. The gene calls are TRBV4-3 and TRBJ2-6; D is perhaps TRBD2 (6 bases). CDR3 bases: TGCGCCAGCAGCCCTAAGGGGAGGGGGGCCAACGTCCTGACTTTC. Amino acids: CASSPKGRGANVLTF.